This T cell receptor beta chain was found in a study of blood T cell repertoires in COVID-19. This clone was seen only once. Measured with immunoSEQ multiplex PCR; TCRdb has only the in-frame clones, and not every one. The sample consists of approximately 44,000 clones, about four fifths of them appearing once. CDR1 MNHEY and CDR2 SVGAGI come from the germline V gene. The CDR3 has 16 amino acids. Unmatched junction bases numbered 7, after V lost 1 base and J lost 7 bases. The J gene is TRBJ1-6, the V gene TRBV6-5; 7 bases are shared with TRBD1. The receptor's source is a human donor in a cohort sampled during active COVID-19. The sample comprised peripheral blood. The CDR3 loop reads CASSYFSGTENSPLHF. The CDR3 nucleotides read TGTGCCAGCAGTTACTTCTCCGGGACAGAGAATTCACCCCTCCACTTT.